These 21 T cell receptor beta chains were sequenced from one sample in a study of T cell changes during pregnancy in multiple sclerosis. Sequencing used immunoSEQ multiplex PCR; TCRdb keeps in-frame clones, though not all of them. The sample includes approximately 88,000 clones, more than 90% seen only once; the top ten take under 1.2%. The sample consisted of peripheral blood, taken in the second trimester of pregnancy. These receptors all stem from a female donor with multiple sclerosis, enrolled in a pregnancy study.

The DNA of the CDR3 is TGCGCCAGCAGCCGAGAGGGGGAAGCCCAGTACTTC. It encodes CASSREGEAQYF. The rearrangement uses TRBV5-1 and TRBJ2-5, with D possibly being TRBD1 (6 bases). V lost 4 bases and J 9 bases, leaving 13 bases between the germline ends. The germline CDR1 and CDR2 sequences are SGHRS and YFSETQ. The CDR3 consists of 12 residues. The entire variable domain, with the rest obtained from reference TRBV5-1 and TRBJ2-5, is as follows: KAGVTQTPRYLIKTRGQQVTLSCSPISGHRSVSWYQQTPGQGLQFLFEYFSETQRNKGNFPGRFSGRQFSNSRSEMNVSTLELGDSALYLCASSREGEAQYFGPGTRLLVL.

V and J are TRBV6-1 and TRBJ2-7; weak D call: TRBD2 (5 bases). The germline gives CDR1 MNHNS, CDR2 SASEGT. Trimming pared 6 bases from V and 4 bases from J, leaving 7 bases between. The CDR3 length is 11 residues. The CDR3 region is CASSEGYEQYF. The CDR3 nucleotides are TGTGCCAGCAGCGAGGGATACGAGCAGTACTTC.

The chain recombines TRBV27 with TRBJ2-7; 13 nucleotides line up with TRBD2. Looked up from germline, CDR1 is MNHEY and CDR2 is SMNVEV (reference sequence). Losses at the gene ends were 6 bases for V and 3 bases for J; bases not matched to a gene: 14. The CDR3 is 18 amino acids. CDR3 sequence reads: CASRGPGLAGSRIYEQYF. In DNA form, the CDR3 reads TGTGCCAGCAGGGGACCGGGACTAGCGGGATCCCGGATCTACGAGCAGTACTTC.

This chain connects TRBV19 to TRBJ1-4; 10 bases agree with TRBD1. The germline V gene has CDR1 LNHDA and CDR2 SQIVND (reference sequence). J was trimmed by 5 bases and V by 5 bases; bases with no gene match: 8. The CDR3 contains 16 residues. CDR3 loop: CASSPGRTGGNEKLFF. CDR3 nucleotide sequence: TGTGCCAGTAGTCCCGGGAGGACAGGGGGAAATGAAAAACTGTTTTTT.

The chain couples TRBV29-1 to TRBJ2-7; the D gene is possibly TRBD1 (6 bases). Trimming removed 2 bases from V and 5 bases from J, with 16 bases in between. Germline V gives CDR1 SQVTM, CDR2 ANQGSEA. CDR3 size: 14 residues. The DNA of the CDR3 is TGCAGCGTTGAACCAGGGGATACGAGGAACGAGCAGTACTTC. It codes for CSVEPGDTRNEQYF.

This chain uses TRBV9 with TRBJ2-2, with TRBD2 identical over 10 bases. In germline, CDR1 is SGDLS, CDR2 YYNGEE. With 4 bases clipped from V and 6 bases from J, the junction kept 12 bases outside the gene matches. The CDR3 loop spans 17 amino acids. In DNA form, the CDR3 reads TGTGCCAGCAGCACACCTAGCGGGAGTAAGTCGGCCGGGGAGCTGTTTTTT. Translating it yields CASSTPSGSKSAGELFF.

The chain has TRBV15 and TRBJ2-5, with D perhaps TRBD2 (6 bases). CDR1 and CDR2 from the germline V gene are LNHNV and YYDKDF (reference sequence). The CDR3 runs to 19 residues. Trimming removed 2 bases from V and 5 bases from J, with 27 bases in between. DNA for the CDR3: TGTGCCACCAGCAGACTTGGCATGCGGAGGGAGACGGTACGCGAGACCCAGTACTTC. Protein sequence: CATSRLGMRRETVRETQYF.

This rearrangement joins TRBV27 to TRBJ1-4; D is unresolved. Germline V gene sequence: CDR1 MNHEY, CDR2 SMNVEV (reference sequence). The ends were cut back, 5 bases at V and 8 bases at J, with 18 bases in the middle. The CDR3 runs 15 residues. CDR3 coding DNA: TGTGCCAGCAGTCCAACCGTGGCGGCGTGGGAAAAACTGTTTTTT. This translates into CASSPTVAAWEKLFF. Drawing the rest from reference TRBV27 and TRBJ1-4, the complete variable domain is EAQVTQNPRYLITVTGKKLTVTCSQNMNHEYMSWYRQDPGLGLRQIYYSMNVEVTDKGDVPEGYKVSRKEKRNFPLILESPSPNQTSLYFCASSPTVAAWEKLFFGSGTQLSVL.

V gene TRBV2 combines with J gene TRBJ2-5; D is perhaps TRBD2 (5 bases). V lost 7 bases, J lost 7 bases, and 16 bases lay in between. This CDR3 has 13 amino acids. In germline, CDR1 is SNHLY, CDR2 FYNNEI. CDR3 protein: CASNSGGLRTQYF. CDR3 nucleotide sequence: TGTGCCAGCAACAGCGGCGGCCTGAGGACCCAGTACTTC.

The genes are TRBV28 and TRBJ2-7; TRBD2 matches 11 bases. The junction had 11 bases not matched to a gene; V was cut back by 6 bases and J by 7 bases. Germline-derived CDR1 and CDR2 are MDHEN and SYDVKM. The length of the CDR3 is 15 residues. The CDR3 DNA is TGTGCCAGCAGCTTCATAGCGGGAGGGCCGGGAGAGCAGTACTTC. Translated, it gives CASSFIAGGPGEQYF.

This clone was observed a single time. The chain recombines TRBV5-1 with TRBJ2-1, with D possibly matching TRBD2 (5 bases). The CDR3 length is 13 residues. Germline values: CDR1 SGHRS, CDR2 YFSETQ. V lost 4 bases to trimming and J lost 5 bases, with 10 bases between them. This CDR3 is CASSEGTNNEQFF. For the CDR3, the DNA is TGCGCCAGCAGCGAGGGTACGAACAATGAGCAGTTCTTC.

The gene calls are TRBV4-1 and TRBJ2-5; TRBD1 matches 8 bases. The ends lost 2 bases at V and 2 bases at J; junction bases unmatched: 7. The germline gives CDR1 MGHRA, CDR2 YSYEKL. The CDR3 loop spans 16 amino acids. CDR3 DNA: TGCGCCAGCAGCCAACGCCCGGACAGGGATCAAGAGACCCAGTACTTC. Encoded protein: CASSQRPDRDQETQYF.

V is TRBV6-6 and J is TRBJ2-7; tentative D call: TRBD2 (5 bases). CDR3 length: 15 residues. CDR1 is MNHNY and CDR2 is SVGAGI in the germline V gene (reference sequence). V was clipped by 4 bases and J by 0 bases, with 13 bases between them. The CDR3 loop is CASSWRLPSSYEQYF. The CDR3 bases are TGTGCCAGCAGTTGGAGACTACCCAGCTCCTACGAGCAGTACTTC.

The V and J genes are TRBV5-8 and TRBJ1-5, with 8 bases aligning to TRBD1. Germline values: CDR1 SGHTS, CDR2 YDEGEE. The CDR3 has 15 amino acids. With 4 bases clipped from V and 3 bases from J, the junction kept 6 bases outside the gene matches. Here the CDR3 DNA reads TGTGCCAGCAGCCGCGGGACAGGTTACAATCAGCCCCAGCATTTT. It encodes CASSRGTGYNQPQHF. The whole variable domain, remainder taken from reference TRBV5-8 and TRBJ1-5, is EAGVTQSPTHLIKTRGQQATLRCSPISGHTSVYWYQQALGLGLQFLLWYDEGEERNRGNFPPRFSGRQFPNYSSELNVNALELEDSALYLCASSRGTGYNQPQHFGDGTRLSIL.

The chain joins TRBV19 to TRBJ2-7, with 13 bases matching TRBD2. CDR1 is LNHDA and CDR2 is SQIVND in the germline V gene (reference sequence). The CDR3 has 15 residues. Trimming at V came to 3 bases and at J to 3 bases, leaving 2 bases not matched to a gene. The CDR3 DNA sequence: TGTGCCAGTAGTATGGGGACTAGCGGGATCTACGAGCAGTACTTC. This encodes CASSMGTSGIYEQYF.

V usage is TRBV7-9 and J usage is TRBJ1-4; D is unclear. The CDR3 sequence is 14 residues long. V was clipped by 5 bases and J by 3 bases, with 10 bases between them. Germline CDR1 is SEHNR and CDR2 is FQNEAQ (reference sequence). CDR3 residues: CASSPVGANEKLFF. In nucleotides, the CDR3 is TGTGCCAGCAGCCCTGTAGGAGCTAATGAAAAACTGTTTTTT. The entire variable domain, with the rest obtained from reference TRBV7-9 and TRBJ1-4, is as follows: DTGVSQNPRHKITKRGQNVTFRCDPISEHNRLYWYRQTLGQGPEFLTYFQNEAQLEKSRLLSDRFSAERPKGSFSTLEIQRTEQGDSAMYLCASSPVGANEKLFFGSGTQLSVL.

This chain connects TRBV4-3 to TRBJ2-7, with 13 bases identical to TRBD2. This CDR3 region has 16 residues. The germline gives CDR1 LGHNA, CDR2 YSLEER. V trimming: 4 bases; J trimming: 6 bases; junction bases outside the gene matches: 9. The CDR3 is CASSPGELAGGREQYF. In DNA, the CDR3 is TGCGCCAGCAGCCCAGGGGAACTAGCGGGAGGGCGCGAGCAGTACTTC.

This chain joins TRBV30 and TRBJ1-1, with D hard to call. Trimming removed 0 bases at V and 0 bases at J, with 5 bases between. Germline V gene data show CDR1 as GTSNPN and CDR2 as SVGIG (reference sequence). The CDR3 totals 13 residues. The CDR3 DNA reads TGTGCCTGGAGTGTACAGTTGAACACTGAAGCTTTCTTT. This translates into CAWSVQLNTEAFF.

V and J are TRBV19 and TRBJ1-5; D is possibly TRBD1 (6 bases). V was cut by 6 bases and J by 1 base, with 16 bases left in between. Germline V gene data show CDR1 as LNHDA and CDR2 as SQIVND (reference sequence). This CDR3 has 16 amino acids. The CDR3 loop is CASRLTGRGSNQPQHF. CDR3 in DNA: TGTGCCAGTAGACTCACAGGGAGAGGGAGCAATCAGCCCCAGCATTTT.

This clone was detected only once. CDR3 DNA: TGTGCCAGCAGCGTAGTAGCGGGAGACTACAATGAGCAGTTCTTC. It is translated as CASSVVAGDYNEQFF. This chain uses TRBV9 with TRBJ2-1; TRBD2 agrees at 9 bases. CDR3 length: 15 amino acids. Germline V CDR1 and CDR2: SGDLS, YYNGEE. V trimming: 0 bases; J trimming: 3 bases; junction bases outside the gene matches: 1.

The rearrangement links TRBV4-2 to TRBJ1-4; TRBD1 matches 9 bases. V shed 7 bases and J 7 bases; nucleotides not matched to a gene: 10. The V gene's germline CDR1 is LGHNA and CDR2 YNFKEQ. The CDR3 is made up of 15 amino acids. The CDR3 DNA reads TGTGCCAGCACCCGCGACAGGGGGGACGGTGAAAAACTGTTTTTT. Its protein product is CASTRDRGDGEKLFF.